The 9 T cell receptor beta chains below come from one sample, sequenced in a study of T cells in Graves' hyperthyroidism and ophthalmopathy. Amplification yielded TCR beta CDR3 regions, with RNA transcripts as the source. First-round RT-PCR targeting the TCR CDR3 was performed with the HTBI primer set. TCRdb independently ran MiXCR on the multiplex PCR reads; one entry per CDR3 protein. The table includes fewer than 350,000 distinct CDR3 sequences, roughly 14% detected once. Sequenced: blood. The source is a woman between 25 and 40 years old with Graves' hyperthyroidism that later progressed to Graves' ophthalmopathy.

The chain recombines TRBV28 with TRBJ1-1, with 10 nucleotides matching TRBD1. The CDR3 totals 16 residues. CDR1 is MDHEN, CDR2 SYDVKM, per germline. Germline trimming cut 5 bases from V and 4 bases from J; bases unmatched to any gene: 10. The CDR3 sequence: CASSTTPGQGITEAFF. For the CDR3, the DNA is TGTGCCAGCAGTACCACCCCGGGACAGGGGATCACTGAAGCTTTCTTT.

This clonotype was found many times. The chain combines TRBV28 with TRBJ1-4; D may be TRBD1 (6 bases). Between the trimmed V and J ends, which lost 4 bases and 6 bases, there was a span of 12 bases. CDR1 and CDR2 from the germline V gene are MDHEN and SYDVKM. CDR3 size: 14 residues. The CDR3, as DNA: TGTGCCAGCAGTTGGGCAGGGGACGATGAAAAACTGTTTTTT. It specifies CASSWAGDDEKLFF.

This clonotype came up many times. The chain has TRBV7-2 and TRBJ2-3, with D perhaps TRBD2 (6 bases). Germline CDR1 and CDR2: SGHTA and FQGNSA. The CDR3 has 14 residues. Trimming left V 0 bases short and J 5 bases short, with 9 bases between. For the CDR3, the DNA is TGTGCCAGCAGCTTAGCGGGAGCGGGAGATACGCAGTATTTT. Its protein is CASSLAGAGDTQYF.

The CDR3 is CASSFYTYEQYF. As DNA, the CDR3 is TGTGCCAGCAGTTTCTACACCTACGAGCAGTACTTC. This chain uses TRBV28 with TRBJ2-7; D call uncertain. CDR3 length: 12 amino acids. With 3 bases removed from V and 2 bases from J, the gap between germline ends came to 5 bases. Germline V gene sequence: CDR1 MDHEN, CDR2 SYDVKM.

The DNA of the CDR3 is TGTGCCAGCAGCCACCGGGACACCGAAGGCTACACCTTC. Protein product: CASSHRDTEGYTF. V and J are TRBV5-8 and TRBJ1-2, with D tentatively TRBD1 (6 bases). Germline values: CDR1 SGHTS, CDR2 YDEGEE. The length of the CDR3 is 13 residues. Trimming removed 4 bases at V and 8 bases at J, with 15 bases between.

This clonotype was seen repeatedly, ten times or more. The V gene is TRBV20-1, the J gene TRBJ2-5; 12 positions agree with TRBD2. The trim removed 5 bases at V and 7 bases at J, leaving 14 bases unmatched. Germline V gene sequence: CDR1 DFQATT, CDR2 SNEGSKA (reference sequence). The CDR3 is 16 amino acids. In DNA, the CDR3 is TGCAGTGCTGCCCCCCCGCTAGCGGGAGGGCCGGGGACCCAGTACTTC. It is translated as CSAAPPLAGGPGTQYF.

This clonotype has more than one count but fewer than ten. V and J are TRBV9 and TRBJ2-2; possibly TRBD2 for D (5 bases). In germline, CDR1 is SGDLS, CDR2 YYNGEE. This CDR3 is built from 17 residues. Deletions cut 6 bases from V and 5 bases from J, with 23 bases between. The CDR3: CASTASPAALQTGELFF. The CDR3 region has the DNA TGTGCCAGCACCGCGTCTCCAGCGGCCCTCCAAACCGGGGAGCTGTTTTTT.

This clonotype was detected many times. V is TRBV5-1 and J is TRBJ2-3; TRBD2 matches at 7 bases. The V gene end was trimmed by 0 bases and the J gene end by 0 bases; junction bases not matched to a gene: 1. The germline V gene encodes CDR1 SGHRS and CDR2 YFSETQ. CDR3 size: 15 residues. CDR3 nucleotides: TGCGCCAGCAGCTTGGGTAGCGGGAGCACAGATACGCAGTATTTT. Amino acid sequence: CASSLGSGSTDTQYF. The whole variable domain, filled in from reference TRBV5-1 and TRBJ2-3, reads KAGVTQTPRYLIKTRGQQVTLSCSPISGHRSVSWYQQTPGQGLQFLFEYFSETQRNKGNFPGRFSGRQFSNSRSEMNVSTLELGDSALYLCASSLGSGSTDTQYFGPGTRLTVL.

The chain uses TRBV25-1 and TRBJ2-5; unclear D gene. V was trimmed by 2 bases and J by 0 bases, leaving 10 bases between them. In germline, CDR1 is MGHDK, CDR2 SYGVNS. The CDR3 sequence is 15 residues long. This CDR3 is CASSEPSWYQETQYF. Written as DNA, the CDR3 is TGTGCCAGCAGTGAACCAAGCTGGTACCAAGAGACCCAGTACTTC.